This entry lists 28 T cell receptor beta chains sequenced from one sample in a study of T-cell reconstitution after alpha-beta-depleted transplantation in children. Preparation of the TCRbeta library used unique molecular identifiers. TCRdb independently ran MiXCR on the PCR reads; one entry per CDR3 protein. The data hold 800,000 to 1,000,000 distinct CDR3 sequences, with under 30% observed a single time. The input for sequencing was PBMCs, mostly from graft donor cells, taken 360 days after TCRalphabeta/CD19-depleted stem cell transplant. The receptors come from a boy under two years old who had a stem cell transplant for SCID, so the T cells may come from the graft donor.

V and J are TRBV7-2 and TRBJ2-3; maybe TRBD1 (5 bases). Deletions cut 3 bases from V and 1 base from J, with 14 bases between. The CDR3 loop spans 16 amino acids. Germline loops: CDR1 SGHTA, CDR2 FQGNSA. The CDR3 loop is CASSLVRARGTDTQYF. CDR3 DNA: TGTGCCAGCAGCTTGGTCCGGGCCAGGGGCACAGATACGCAGTATTTT. The variable domain in full, completed from reference TRBV7-2 and TRBJ2-3, reads GAGVSQSPSNKVTEKGKDVELRCDPISGHTALYWYRQSLGQGLEFLIYFQGNSAPDKSGLPSDRFSAERTGGSVSTLTIQRTQQEDSAVYLCASSLVRARGTDTQYFGPGTRLTVL.

The chain uses TRBV5-1 and TRBJ2-5; 8 positions agree with TRBD1. Germline V gene lookup returns CDR1 SGHRS and CDR2 YFSETQ. Trimming at V came to 0 bases and at J to 5 bases, leaving 9 bases not matched to a gene. The CDR3 sequence is 16 residues long. This CDR3 is CASSLDPGGPRETQYF. The CDR3 DNA sequence: TGCGCCAGCAGCTTGGACCCAGGGGGCCCTCGGGAGACCCAGTACTTC. Drawing the rest from reference TRBV5-1 and TRBJ2-5, the complete variable domain is KAGVTQTPRYLIKTRGQQVTLSCSPISGHRSVSWYQQTPGQGLQFLFEYFSETQRNKGNFPGRFSGRQFSNSRSEMNVSTLELGDSALYLCASSLDPGGPRETQYFGPGTRLLVL.

The chain links TRBV29-1 to TRBJ1-2, with a tentative D call TRBD1 (5 bases). The CDR3 runs to 15 residues. Germline values: CDR1 SQVTM, CDR2 ANQGSEA. Trimming removed 4 bases at V and 2 bases at J, with 17 bases between. As DNA, the CDR3 is TGCAGCGTTGGGCCGTACGGCAGGGCGAACTATGGCTACACCTTC. Protein sequence: CSVGPYGRANYGYTF.

The rearrangement joins TRBV19 to TRBJ1-5, with D unresolved. The CDR3 is 16 amino acids. Trimming stripped 5 bases from V and 3 bases from J, with 17 bases between. Germline lookup yields CDR1 LNHDA and CDR2 SQIVND (reference sequence). This CDR3 is CASSPTGGAPNQPQHF. CDR3 sequence (DNA): TGTGCCAGTAGTCCCACGGGAGGTGCCCCCAATCAGCCCCAGCATTTT. The full variable domain, in which reference TRBV19 and TRBJ1-5 provide the parts outside the CDR3, is DGGITQSPKYLFRKEGQNVTLSCEQNLNHDAMYWYRQDPGQGLRLIYYSQIVNDFQKGDIAEGYSVSREKKESFPLTVTSAQKNPTAFYLCASSPTGGAPNQPQHFGDGTRLSIL.

The CDR3 here is CASSHPTGGASMNTEAFF. For the CDR3, the DNA is TGTGCCAGCAGCCACCCGACGGGGGGGGCCTCCATGAACACTGAAGCTTTCTTT. The chain couples TRBV4-2 to TRBJ1-1; possibly TRBD1 for D (6 bases). V was trimmed by 3 bases and J by 0 bases, leaving 20 bases between them. CDR1 is LGHNA and CDR2 is YNFKEQ in the germline V gene. This CDR3 is built from 18 residues.

This clonotype was observed a handful of times. This rearrangement joins TRBV12-3 or TRBV12-4 to TRBJ1-2, with D uncertain. This CDR3 has 11 residues. Deletions cut 6 bases from V and 5 bases from J, with 7 bases between. CDR3 in amino acids: CASRRSYGYTF. The CDR3 DNA sequence: TGTGCCAGCAGGCGGTCTTATGGCTACACCTTC.

This chain links TRBV20-1 with TRBJ1-5; tentatively, D is TRBD1 (6 bases). This CDR3 spans 15 amino acids. V was shortened by 2 bases and J by 5 bases, with 16 bases between the two germline ends. CDR1 is DFQATT and CDR2 is SNEGSKA in the germline V gene (reference sequence). The CDR3 spells CSARTLTGLDQPQHF. In nucleotides, the CDR3 is TGCAGTGCTAGAACCCTGACAGGTCTGGATCAGCCCCAGCATTTT.

The CDR3 nucleotides are TGTGCCAGCAGCTTGAACAGGGCAACTTACGAGCAGTACTTC. Protein sequence: CASSLNRATYEQYF. V and J are TRBV5-5 and TRBJ2-7; tentatively, D is TRBD1 (6 bases). V dropped 1 base and J dropped 4 bases, with 12 bases sitting between them. The CDR3 has 14 residues. Germline CDR1 SGHKS, CDR2 YYEKEE (reference sequence).

The chain has TRBV20-1 and TRBJ2-1, with no clear D. V was trimmed by 4 bases and J by 5 bases, leaving 3 bases between them. The CDR3 spans 10 residues. CDR1 is DFQATT and CDR2 is SNEGSKA in the germline V gene (reference sequence). Here the CDR3 reads CSATDNEQFF. CDR3 coding DNA: TGCAGTGCTACCGACAATGAGCAGTTCTTC.

The chain joins TRBV5-1 to TRBJ2-7; 9 positions agree with TRBD1. CDR1 and CDR2 (germline): SGHRS, YFSETQ. Losses at the gene ends were 4 bases for V and 4 bases for J; bases not matched to a gene: 6. CDR3 length: 14 amino acids. CDR3 bases: TGCGCCAGCAGCCGATGGACAGGGGAGTACGAGCAGTACTTC. Amino acid sequence: CASSRWTGEYEQYF.

This chain connects TRBV15 to TRBJ2-3; D possibly corresponds to TRBD2 (6 bases). CDR1 is LNHNV and CDR2 is YYDKDF in the germline V gene (reference sequence). The CDR3 consists of 15 residues. V was shortened by 2 bases and J by 5 bases, with 14 bases between the two germline ends. CDR3 coding DNA: TGTGCCACCAGCAGATCGACTAGGGGAAAAGATACGCAGTATTTT. Translated, it gives CATSRSTRGKDTQYF.

The rearrangement joins TRBV20-1 to TRBJ1-2; D might be TRBD1 (5 bases). The length of the CDR3 is 14 residues. V was clipped by 7 bases and J by 0 bases, with 15 bases between them. In germline, CDR1 is DFQATT, CDR2 SNEGSKA (reference sequence). The CDR3 coding sequence is TGCAGTGGGAGACAGTTCCCAGCTAACTATGGCTACACCTTC. Translating it yields CSGRQFPANYGYTF.

This clonotype occurred a few times. This chain joins TRBV29-1 and TRBJ2-1, with D maybe TRBD2 (5 bases). V lost 2 bases to trimming and J lost 1 base, with 18 bases between them. Germline V gene lookup returns CDR1 SQVTM and CDR2 ANQGSEA. CDR3 length: 17 residues. CDR3 amino acids: CSVERERWSESYNEQFF. The CDR3 DNA reads as TGCAGCGTTGAAAGGGAGCGTTGGTCCGAGTCCTACAATGAGCAGTTCTTC.

This clonotype appeared a few times. V and J are TRBV12-3 or TRBV12-4 and TRBJ2-1, with 7 bases matching TRBD2. V trimming: 8 bases; J trimming: 6 bases; junction bases outside the gene matches: 13. This CDR3 spans 15 amino acids. The DNA for the CDR3 is TGTGCCAGCGCAAACCACCCGGGGGGAGTCAATGAGCAGTTCTTC. Protein sequence: CASANHPGGVNEQFF.

The chain recombines TRBV5-1 with TRBJ2-7; 11 bases align to TRBD2. Trimming at V came to 0 bases and at J to 3 bases, leaving 2 bases not matched to a gene. This CDR3 has 15 amino acids. Looked up from germline, CDR1 is SGHRS and CDR2 is YFSETQ. In DNA, the CDR3 is TGCGCCAGCAGCTTGGCCCTAGCGGGGGGCTACGAGCAGTACTTC. Translated, it gives CASSLALAGGYEQYF.

Worth noting for this clonotype: The DNA is left out, because the CDR3 cannot be placed on it with certainty; the CDR3 is given as TCRdb lists it. The chain recombines TRBV20-1 with TRBJ2-4. CDR1 DFQATT and CDR2 SNEGSKA come from the germline V gene (reference sequence). The CDR3 is 11 amino acids in total, end residues counted. CDR3: CSAFFGNIQYF.

The J gene is TRBJ2-2, the V gene TRBV6-2 or TRBV6-3; no clear D. V was pared by 7 bases and J by 7 bases, with 7 bases between. Germline V CDR1 and CDR2: MNHEY, SVGEGT. This CDR3 spans 11 amino acids. CDR3 nucleotides: TGTGCCAGCACCCTATTCGGGGAGCTGTTTTTT. This codes for CASTLFGELFF.

This clonotype was counted a few times. The rearrangement joins TRBV2 to TRBJ2-3; D gene uncertain. This CDR3 spans 14 amino acids. Looked up from germline, CDR1 is SNHLY and CDR2 is FYNNEI. The V and J ends lost 8 bases and 2 bases respectively, with 14 bases between them. The CDR3 nucleotides are TGTGCCAGCTATGGAGCGAGTTACACAGATACGCAGTATTTT. Translating gives CASYGASYTDTQYF.

The chain couples TRBV7-8 to TRBJ2-7; no clear D. The CDR3 is 13 amino acids. The V gene's germline CDR1 is SGHVS and CDR2 FQNEAQ. V was shortened by 7 bases and J by 4 bases, with 14 bases between the two germline ends. CDR3 amino acids: CASTVMGRYEQYF. Here the CDR3 DNA reads TGTGCCAGCACCGTAATGGGTCGTTACGAGCAGTACTTC.

CDR3 sequence (DNA): TGTGCCAGCAGGAGGACAGGGAGGAAAGATACGCAGTATTTT. Protein: CASRRTGRKDTQYF. The chain combines TRBV12-3 or TRBV12-4 with TRBJ2-3, with TRBD1 identical over 8 bases. The V gene end was trimmed by 6 bases and the J gene end by 5 bases; junction bases not matched to a gene: 7. This CDR3 is built from 14 residues.

J is TRBJ2-6 and V is TRBV30; TRBD1 matches at 7 bases. The trim removed 3 bases at V and 0 bases at J, leaving 2 bases unmatched. The germline CDR1 and CDR2 sequences are GTSNPN and SVGIG (reference sequence). The CDR3 covers 15 residues. The CDR3 coding sequence is TGTGCCTGGAGGGACAGGAGCTCTGGGGCCAACGTCCTGACTTTC. This encodes CAWRDRSSGANVLTF.

This clonotype was detected ten times or more. This chain links TRBV4-1 with TRBJ2-7; TRBD1 matches 7 bases. This CDR3 region has 15 residues. The V and J ends lost 2 bases and 0 bases, in that order; junction bases with no gene match: 4. Per the germline V gene, CDR1 is MGHRA and CDR2 is YSYEKL. The CDR3 spells CASSQTGTASYEQYF. CDR3 sequence (DNA): TGCGCCAGCAGCCAAACCGGGACAGCCTCCTACGAGCAGTACTTC.

J is TRBJ2-2 and V is TRBV4-3; D unresolved. This CDR3 region has 14 residues. V lost 4 bases and J 3 bases, leaving 9 bases between the germline ends. Germline V gives CDR1 LGHNA, CDR2 YSLEER. This CDR3 reads CASSPYTYTGELFF. CDR3 nucleotide sequence: TGCGCCAGCAGCCCCTACACATACACCGGGGAGCTGTTTTTT.

This clonotype was recorded a few times. The chain uses TRBV28 and TRBJ1-4, with a possible D match to TRBD1 (5 bases). CDR3 length: 14 amino acids. Germline loops: CDR1 MDHEN, CDR2 SYDVKM. V was trimmed by 6 bases and J by 8 bases, leaving 16 bases between them. CDR3 sequence reads: CASRSTGQGEKLFF. Written as DNA, the CDR3 is TGTGCCAGCAGGAGCACCGGGCAGGGAGAAAAACTGTTTTTT.

This chain joins TRBV5-5 and TRBJ2-3; D is unclear. This CDR3 region has 13 residues. Germline CDR1 reads SGHKS; CDR2 reads YYEKEE (reference sequence). Trimming shortened V by 2 bases and J by 6 bases, and 10 bases separated the two germline ends. The CDR3 DNA follows: TGTGCCAGCAGCTTAGGGTCGGAGGATACGCAGTATTTT. This translates into CASSLGSEDTQYF.

The rearrangement joins TRBV6-6 to TRBJ1-1; TRBD1 might be the D (6 bases). This CDR3 has 11 amino acids. Trimming cost V 5 bases and J 8 bases, with 9 bases left between them. CDR1 and CDR2 (germline): MNHNY, SVGAGI (reference sequence). CDR3 sequence (DNA): TGTGCCAGCAGTAAACAGGGCGAAGCTTTCTTT. Translated: CASSKQGEAFF.

Only a few counts were recorded for this clonotype. In DNA, the CDR3 is TGCAGCGTAGCCGAAGGGGTGGATACGCAGTATTTT. Amino acid sequence: CSVAEGVDTQYF. The chain carries TRBV29-1 and TRBJ2-3, with D perhaps matching TRBD1 (5 bases). Germline loops: CDR1 SQVTM, CDR2 ANQGSEA. This CDR3 spans 12 amino acids. Between the trimmed V and J ends, which lost 6 bases and 6 bases, there was a span of 13 bases.

The chain carries TRBV9 and TRBJ1-1; D not resolved. Germline CDR1 reads SGDLS; CDR2 reads YYNGEE. The V gene lost 0 bases and the J gene lost 5 bases, with 8 bases spanning the gap. CDR3 length: 13 amino acids. This CDR3 is CASSVEVRTEAFF. The CDR3 DNA reads as TGTGCCAGCAGCGTAGAAGTAAGAACTGAAGCTTTCTTT.